This TCR beta chain was sequenced in a study of OX40 agonist ivuxolimab in advanced cancers. On the study more broadly: The drug used for patients, ivuxolimab, was an agonistic anti-OX40 (CD134) antibody. Every 2 weeks, patients received ivuxolimab intravenously, dosed at 0.01 to 10 mg/kg. Partial responses were observed in three patients, of whom one had hepatocellular carcinoma and two had cutaneous melanoma.

Profiled with immunoSEQ multiplex PCR; TCRdb holds only in-frame clones, not every one. The sample holds 70,000 or so clones, over 70% seen once. Germline lookup yields CDR1 SEHNR and CDR2 FQNEAQ (reference sequence). Trimming took off 5 bases at V and 3 bases at J, with 13 bases between the two ends. The CDR3 contains 14 residues. The sample in question was CD4+ or CD8+ T cells sorted from blood, obtained in a trial of the OX40 agonist ivuxolimab. This chain links TRBV7-9 with TRBJ2-5; D ambiguous. The clonotype was recovered from an adult with an advanced solid tumor such as melanoma, head and neck, liver or kidney cancer. The CDR3 sequence: CASSPLEDEETQYF. In DNA form, the CDR3 reads TGTGCCAGCAGCCCCCTCGAGGATGAAGAGACCCAGTACTTC.